This record concerns one T cell receptor beta chain sequence. Ten or more counts support this clonotype. Its antigen remains unidentified. No much larger clone exists at a distance of one base, and base qualities are not known. This entry comes from a study of T cell repertoires in cytomegalovirus infection (dated by TCRdb to between 2019 and 2020). Describing the broader study: Alongside well-studied HLA-B-restricted epitopes, the peptide stimulations were aimed at recently identified HLA-C-restricted CMV epitopes, whose presentation resists viral immunomodulation. Because public TCR beta signatures pointed to carriage of CMV infection together with the matching HLA type, the HLA type of each donor mattered for the analysis.

The sequencer listed for this sample is Illumina HiSeq 1500. TCRdb itself trimmed the public reads at Q25 with fastp, ran MiXCR and retained productive beta chains. Rows with a matching CDR3 protein are joined into one entry that keeps the most common DNA and genes. The sample includes 450,000 to 650,000 distinct CDR3 sequences, with just under 40% observed a single time. 48% of the sample is taken by the ten largest. From a lookup of the germline V gene, CDR1 and CDR2 are SGHTA and FQGNSA. There are 15 amino acids in the CDR3, from cysteine to phenylalanine inclusive. Solely the CDR3 DNA is kept, with 45 bases framed from the first base. Germline trimming amounts to 2 bases on V and 4 bases on J, with 6 as the count of junction bases outside the gene matches. Overall study outcomes, separate from this receptor: Carriers of CMV infection plus the relevant HLA type were discriminated by the cumulative frequency of public TCR beta family members in the study cohort and in an independent roughly 350-donor cohort. The ex vivo response was dominated by HLA-C-restricted CMV-specific TCR beta clonotypes, which also provided the single most frequent clonotype in two of eight donors.

The treatment or condition label on this specimen signifies: in vitro stimulation with specific CMV peptide epitopes to enrich CMV-specific T cells. This clonotype was obtained from a human donor in good health (CMV status not recorded). Some clones in this sample may be carry-over from other donors' samples. The chain is made from TRBV7-2 and TRBJ1-2, with 8 bases in between that match TRBD1. Source: cultured PBMCs, taken from culture after CMV antigen stimulation. The sequenced DNA: TGTGCCAGCAGCTTACAGGGGGCGATCGGCTATGGCTACACCTTC. Protein translation: CASSLQGAIGYGYTF.